This TCR beta chain was sequenced during a study of shared T cell receptors in the human thymus. Here immunoSEQ multiplex PCR was the method, and the copy in TCRdb shows in-frame clones only, minus some. Of roughly 710,000 clones detected, over 75% appear once; the ten largest clones hold about 0.0098%. There are 18 residues in the CDR3. J was trimmed by 0 bases and V by 0 bases; bases with no gene match: 7. Germline V gives CDR1 SGHKS, CDR2 YYEKEE (reference sequence). These data are also associated with another study on human thymus T cells. That publication notes: In corrective heart surgery, resections were taken, and these provided the thymus tissue. Highly overlapping thymic repertoires in unrelated individuals were reported by related research.

Material: thymocytes. The J gene is TRBJ2-1, the V gene TRBV5-5; the match to TRBD2 covers 9 bases. The sequence was collected from a girl under three years old with a congenital heart defect. The CDR3 coding sequence is TGTGCCAGCAGCTTGGCATTCGGACTAGCGAACTCCTACAATGAGCAGTTCTTC. It codes for CASSLAFGLANSYNEQFF.